This T cell receptor (beta chain) was sequenced for a study of T cell changes during pregnancy in multiple sclerosis. The assay was immunoSEQ multiplex PCR, and TCRdb's table has in-frame clones only and misses some. Found here are some 60,000 clones, 80% to 95% of them singletons; the top ten hold 0.85%. Between the trimmed V and J ends, which lost 11 bases and 5 bases, there was a span of 12 bases. In germline, CDR1 is MNHNY, CDR2 SVGAGI (reference sequence). This CDR3 has 11 amino acids. J is TRBJ1-1 and V is TRBV6-6; D is perhaps TRBD1 (6 bases). The sample here was peripheral blood, taken in the first trimester of pregnancy. This clonotype originated in a female donor with multiple sclerosis, enrolled in a pregnancy study. The CDR3 coding sequence is TGTGCCTCAGGTCAGGGGACTGAAGCTTTCTTT. It codes for CASGQGTEAFF.